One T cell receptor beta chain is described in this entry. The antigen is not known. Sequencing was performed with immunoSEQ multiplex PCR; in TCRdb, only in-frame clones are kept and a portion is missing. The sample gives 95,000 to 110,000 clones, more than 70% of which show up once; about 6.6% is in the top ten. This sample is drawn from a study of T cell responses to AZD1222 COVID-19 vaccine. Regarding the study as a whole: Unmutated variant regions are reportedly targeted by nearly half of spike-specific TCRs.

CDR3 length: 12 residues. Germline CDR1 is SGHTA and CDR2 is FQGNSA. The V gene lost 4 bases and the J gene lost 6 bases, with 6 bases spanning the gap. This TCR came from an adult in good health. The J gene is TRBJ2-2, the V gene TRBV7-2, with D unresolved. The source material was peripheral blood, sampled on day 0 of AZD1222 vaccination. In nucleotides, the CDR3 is TGTGCCAGCAGCTCTAGGGCCGGGGAGCTGTTTTTT. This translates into CASSSRAGELFF.